The source of this TCR beta chain is a study of blood T cell repertoires in COVID-19. Produced via immunoSEQ multiplex PCR; TCRdb's table is partial and in-frame only. The table shows some 190,000 clones, with roughly 83% occurring only once. Per the germline V gene, CDR1 is SGHNT and CDR2 is YYREEE (reference sequence). This CDR3 is 18 amino acids long. V shed 2 bases and J shed 2 bases, with 22 bases lying between them. This TCR was recovered from a woman aged 25 to 39 who had recovered from COVID-19. V gene TRBV5-4 combines with J gene TRBJ1-2; perhaps TRBD1 as D (5 bases). Sequencing was done on a sample of PBMCs or T cells enriched from blood (not recorded which). The CDR3 coding sequence is TGTGCCAGCAGCTTCCCCGGACATCCTACCGGGAGCAACTATGGCTACACCTTC. It encodes CASSFPGHPTGSNYGYTF. Combining the CDR3 with reference TRBV5-4 and TRBJ1-2 gives the whole variable domain ETGVTQSPTHLIKTRGQQVTLRCSSQSGHNTVSWYQQALGQGPQFIFQYYREEENGRGNFPPRFSGLQFPNYSSELNVNALELDDSALYLCASSFPGHPTGSNYGYTFGSGTRLTVV.